The T cell receptor beta chain described here comes from a study of blood T cell repertoires in COVID-19. In the study overall: The United States, Italy and Spain were the sources of the acute and convalescent COVID-19 samples.

While infection was still active, Seattle patients were enrolled and then followed longitudinally. Method: immunoSEQ multiplex PCR; TCRdb's copy keeps in-frame clones and lacks some. The sample includes some 240,000 clones, 88% of them seen just once. The CDR3 contains 15 residues. V gave up 6 bases and J gave up 10 bases; unmatched junction bases: 9. CDR1 is LNHDA and CDR2 is SQIVND in the germline V gene (reference sequence). Sequenced: peripheral blood. This clonotype was obtained from a woman in her seventies with COVID-19, enrolled during active disease. This chain uses TRBV19 with TRBJ1-6; 10 positions match TRBD1. The CDR3 DNA sequence: TGTGCCAGTAGCCCCGGGACAGGGGATTTGTCACCCCTCCACTTT. Protein product: CASSPGTGDLSPLHF.